This entry describes one T cell receptor beta chain. Source study methods: Nucleated cell number was recorded as an estimate derived from reference gene primer amplification. TCRdb's copy holds only in-frame clones and misses some; the assay was immunoSEQ multiplex PCR. Clone size and V and J calls were adopted from that table, with D and trimming inferred from the DNA. Among 130,000 to 150,000 clones listed, 84% were seen once. The data derive from a study of blood T cell repertoires in COVID-19. Turning to the study itself: Some COVID-19 samples were acute and others convalescent; all came from the United States, Italy and Spain. From T cells, B-cell-depleted T cells, or PBMCs came the material, which was cDNA or gDNA.

The source is a human donor in a cohort sampled during active COVID-19. The sequenced sample was peripheral blood.

This CDR3 is CASSDFRDRDEQYF. The CDR3 coding sequence is TGTGCCAGCAGCGACTTTCGGGACAGGGACGAGCAGTACTTC. The V call is TRBV6-6, the J call TRBJ2-7; 9 positions agree with TRBD1. J gave up 5 bases and V 6 bases, and 8 bases lay outside the gene matches. The V gene's germline CDR1 is MNHNY and CDR2 SVGAGI (reference sequence). The CDR3 loop spans 14 amino acids.